This T cell receptor (beta chain) is drawn from a study of blood T cell repertoires in COVID-19. Across the study: Nucleic acid was either cDNA or gDNA, and it came from T cells, B-cell-depleted T cells, or PBMCs.

In the original workflow: Reference gene primer amplification in the assay estimated nucleated cell counts. Using immunoSEQ multiplex PCR, the repertoire was profiled, and TCRdb retains in-frame clones only, with some absent. V and J calls and clone size are copied from that table; D and trimming were computed from the DNA. This sample has fewer than 300,000 clones; around 82% occur once, and the top ten carry around 9.1%. This CDR3 region has 19 residues. The V gene's germline CDR1 is MNHEY and CDR2 SVGEGT. J lost 0 bases, V lost 5 bases, and 9 bases had no gene match. This receptor was identified in a human donor in a cohort sampled during active COVID-19. Sequenced material: peripheral blood. The J gene is TRBJ2-3, the V gene TRBV6-2 or TRBV6-3, with 15 bases aligning to TRBD2. The CDR3, as DNA: TGTGCCAGCAGTCCGGGACTAGCGGGGGGCCTAACGAGCACAGATACGCAGTATTTT. Its translation: CASSPGLAGGLTSTDTQYF.